These T cell receptor beta chains were read from a single sample in a study of T cells and Merkel cell carcinoma outcomes. Profiling relied on immunoSEQ multiplex PCR, and the TCRdb table lists in-frame clones only, not all of them. In the table there are roughly 6,500 clones, about 92% of which are singletons. Sequences were obtained from tumor tissue from Merkel cell carcinoma. The source of these receptors is a human donor with Merkel cell carcinoma. The CDR3 runs from the conserved cysteine through the conserved F or W. D genes are given only for firm matches. For some rows the clone size is stated as once, few or many, or as a class when expanded; others skip it.

TRBJ1-1 . TRBV19 . 14 CASSMWGKSTEAFF TGTGCCAGTAGTATGTGGGGGAAGTCGACTGAAGCTTTCTTT
TRBJ2-5 . TRBV9 once 13 CASSPQIWETQYF TGTGCCAGCAGCCCCCAAATCTGGGAGACCCAGTACTTC
TRBJ2-6 . TRBV18 . 19 CASSPRGGAGPSGANVLTF TGTGCCAGCTCACCAAGGGGGGGCGCGGGGCCCTCTGGGGCCAACGTCCTGACTTTC
TRBJ2-3 TRBD2 TRBV9 . 15 CASSVGEAGGDTQYF TGTGCCAGCAGCGTAGGAGAGGCCGGGGGGGATACGCAGTATTTT
TRBJ2-7 TRBD2 TRBV5-4 once 16 CASSYPRSGGDYEQYF TGTGCCAGCAGCTACCCACGTAGCGGGGGGGATTACGAGCAGTACTTC
TRBJ2-3 TRBD1 TRBV2 . 13 CASCQGARDTQYF TGTGCCAGCTGCCAGGGGGCGAGAGATACGCAGTATTTT
TRBJ2-7 . TRBV9 . 15 CASSRAGLSSYEQYF TGTGCCAGCAGCCGTGCGGGGTTGAGCTCCTACGAGCAGTACTTC
TRBJ2-2 . TRBV4-3 . 20 CASSQDLLGSGRVDTGELFF TGCGCCAGCAGCCAAGATCTTTTAGGGTCCGGCAGGGTGGACACCGGGGAGCTGTTTTTT
TRBJ2-2 . TRBV7-9 . 15 CASSLERGRTGELFF TGTGCCAGCAGCTTAGAAAGGGGAAGGACCGGGGAGCTGTTTTTT
TRBJ1-4 . TRBV5-6 . 14 CASSPRWENEKLFF TGTGCCAGCAGCCCCCGGTGGGAAAATGAAAAACTGTTTTTT
TRBJ2-3 TRBD1 TRBV29-1 . 14 CSVKQGGGTDTQYF TGCAGCGTCAAACAGGGGGGAGGCACAGATACGCAGTATTTT
TRBJ1-1 . TRBV12-5 . 16 CASGLQNGFGGYEAFF TGTGCTAGTGGTCTCCAAAACGGGTTCGGGGGATACGAAGCTTTCTTT
TRBJ2-3 TRBD2 TRBV7-6 . 15 CASSRASGGVDTQYF TGTGCCAGCAGCCGTGCTAGCGGGGGGGTGGATACGCAGTATTTT
TRBJ1-2 TRBD1 TRBV7-8 . 13 CASSQGANYGYTF TGTGCCAGCAGCCAGGGGGCCAACTATGGCTACACCTTC
TRBJ2-5 TRBD2 TRBV5-1 . 14 CASWLAGAQETQYF TGCGCCAGCTGGCTAGCGGGGGCCCAGGAGACCCAGTACTTC
TRBJ1-1 . TRBV7-2 . 13 CASSFSRSTEAFF TGTGCCAGCAGCTTCAGCAGAAGCACTGAAGCTTTCTTT
TRBJ2-1 . TRBV6-1 . 11 CASSVGPQQFF TGTGCCAGCAGTGTCGGACCCCAGCAGTTCTTC
TRBJ1-2 . TRBV30 . 12 CAWSVGQYGYTF TGTGCCTGGAGCGTCGGACAGTATGGCTACACCTTC
TRBJ1-1 . TRBV10-3 . 11 CAISGGDEAFF TGTGCCATCAGTGGGGGGGATGAAGCTTTCTTT
TRBJ1-2 . TRBV19 once 13 CASRLGGAYGYTF TGTGCTAGTAGGCTCGGAGGGGCCTATGGCTACACCTTC
TRBJ1-6 . TRBV6-1 . 15 CASSPTGGSNSPLHF TGTGCCAGCAGCCCGACAGGTGGCTCGAATTCACCCCTCCACTTT
TRBJ1-1 . TRBV7-9 . 11 CASSGRPGAFF TGTGCCAGCAGCGGCAGACCCGGAGCTTTCTTT
TRBJ1-1 . TRBV4-1 . 15 CASSQAGKGNTEAFF TGCGCCAGCAGCCAAGCCGGAAAGGGGAACACTGAAGCTTTCTTT